A selection of T cell receptor beta chains follows, all from one sample in a study of blood T cells in healthy people across ages. Each CDR3 protein gets one entry after TCRdb re-called the 5' RACE reads with MiXCR. The profile shows 1.2 million to 1.5 million distinct CDR3 sequences, around 39% of them singletons. Specimen: blood. Receptors were obtained from a woman younger than 35 in good health. CDR3s include the opening cysteine and the closing phenylalanine or tryptophan. The order of the fields is clone size, V gene, J gene, D gene, CDR3 protein, CDR3 DNA. The D gene is left open where the match is weak. Rows give clone size only sometimes, using once, few, many, or a class for an expanded clone.

few,TRBV2,TRBJ2-1,.,CASSASGTASYNEQFF,TGTGCCAGCAGTGCCTCCGGGACCGCGTCCTACAATGAGCAGTTCTTC
few,TRBV7-6,TRBJ2-5,.,CASSLNIQETQYF,TGTGCCAGCAGCTTAAACATTCAAGAGACCCAGTACTTC
few,TRBV20-1,TRBJ2-5,TRBD2,CSAMISGSRETQYF,TGCAGTGCTATGATTAGCGGGAGTCGGGAGACCCAGTACTTC
.,TRBV7-2,TRBJ2-2,TRBD2,CASSPDLGLAGDTGELFF,TGTGCCAGCAGCCCCGATCTGGGACTAGCGGGAGACACCGGGGAGCTGTTTTTT
few,TRBV20-1,TRBJ2-5,TRBD2,CSATSSGFGEQYF,TGCAGTGCTACTTCTAGCGGGTTCGGGGAGCAGTACTTC
few,TRBV27,TRBJ2-7,.,CASSHSGAYEQYF,TGTGCCAGCAGCCACAGCGGTGCCTACGAGCAGTACTTC
few,TRBV20-1,TRBJ2-5,TRBD2,CSAGGTSGASEQYF,TGCAGTGCTGGGGGGACTAGCGGGGCTAGTGAGCAGTACTTC
.,TRBV28,TRBJ2-3,.,CASSFGVGYTDTQYF,TGTGCCAGCAGTTTCGGGGTGGGGTACACAGATACGCAGTATTTT
.,TRBV20-1,TRBJ1-1,.,CSATIGGGGTEAFF,TGCAGTGCTACTATCGGGGGAGGAGGCACTGAAGCTTTCTTT
.,TRBV14,TRBJ1-1,.,CASSPGGLGGTEAFF,TGTGCCAGCAGCCCGGGGGGCCTTGGGGGCACTGAAGCTTTCTTT
.,TRBV27,TRBJ1-5,.,CVSSPMGEGNQPQHF,TGTGTCAGCAGTCCCATGGGGGAAGGCAATCAGCCCCAGCATTTT
few,TRBV12-3/TRBV12-4,TRBJ2-7,.,CASSSGQGNHEQYF,TGTGCCAGCAGCTCCGGCCAGGGTAACCACGAGCAGTACTTC
.,TRBV18,TRBJ1-5,.,CASSPSRGSGKPQHF,TGTGCCAGCTCACCTAGCAGGGGCTCTGGGAAGCCCCAGCATTTT
few,TRBV20-1,TRBJ2-7,TRBD1,CSAQGDRSNYEQYF,TGCAGTGCCCAAGGGGACAGGTCAAACTACGAGCAGTACTTC
.,TRBV2,TRBJ2-5,.,CASSAWTDQETQYF,TGTGCCAGCAGTGCCTGGACAGACCAAGAGACCCAGTACTTC
few,TRBV10-3,TRBJ1-2,.,CAISEEAGVDYGYTF,TGTGCCATCAGTGAGGAAGCGGGGGTCGACTATGGCTACACCTTC
few,TRBV20-1,TRBJ2-1,.,CSALANEQFF,TGCAGTGCTCTCGCCAATGAGCAGTTCTTC
.,TRBV7-9,TRBJ2-7,.,CASSLPAGTTFYEQYF,TGTGCCAGCAGCTTACCAGCGGGGACAACCTTCTACGAGCAGTACTTC
.,TRBV20-1,TRBJ2-1,TRBD2,CSARDSGRAGYEQFF,TGCAGTGCTAGAGACAGCGGGAGGGCCGGGTATGAGCAGTTCTTC
.,TRBV9,TRBJ2-2,TRBD2,CASSAGGGTSGITGELFF,TGTGCCAGCAGCGCAGGGGGGGGGACTAGCGGGATCACCGGGGAGCTGTTTTTT
.,TRBV5-1,TRBJ2-5,.,CASSPGPLGETQYF,TGCGCCAGCAGCCCCGGCCCCCTCGGCGAGACCCAGTACTTC
.,TRBV4-1,TRBJ2-7,.,CASSQDWYGSYEQYF,TGCGCCAGCAGCCAAGATTGGTACGGCTCCTACGAGCAGTACTTC
.,TRBV5-1,TRBJ2-7,.,CASSPESGRGTYEQYF,TGCGCCAGCAGCCCGGAGAGTGGGAGAGGCACCTACGAGCAGTACTTC
.,TRBV27,TRBJ2-1,.,CASSFSSLSEQFF,TGTGCCAGCAGTTTTTCTAGTCTTAGTGAGCAGTTCTTC
.,TRBV20-1,TRBJ2-7,.,CSAVGTFHEQYF,TGCAGTGCTGTTGGGACTTTCCACGAGCAGTACTTC
.,TRBV11-1,TRBJ2-1,TRBD2,CASSLESGGGASYNEQFF,TGTGCCAGCAGCTTAGAATCTGGCGGGGGGGCGTCCTACAATGAGCAGTTCTTC
.,TRBV30,TRBJ2-1,TRBD1,CAWHAGTGSNEQFF,TGTGCCTGGCATGCCGGGACAGGTTCCAATGAGCAGTTCTTC
few,TRBV2,TRBJ2-3,.,CASSERASGSTDTQYF,TGTGCCAGCAGTGAAAGGGCGAGCGGGAGCACAGATACGCAGTATTTT
.,TRBV2,TRBJ1-1,.,CASSEPPGAAFF,TGTGCCAGCAGTGAACCCCCAGGGGCAGCTTTCTTT
.,TRBV2,TRBJ2-7,.,CASTQGLFYEQYF,TGTGCCAGCACCCAAGGACTTTTCTACGAGCAGTACTTC
many,TRBV7-9,TRBJ2-3,.,CASSPPRESTQYF,TGTGCCAGCAGCCCACCCAGGGAATCCACGCAGTATTTT
.,TRBV7-8,TRBJ2-1,TRBD1,CASSLGAGTGPNNEQFF,TGTGCCAGCAGTTTAGGGGCCGGGACAGGGCCCAACAATGAGCAGTTCTTC
.,TRBV25-1,TRBJ2-7,TRBD1,CATVGQGELYEQYF,TGTGCCACCGTGGGACAGGGGGAACTATACGAGCAGTACTTC
many,TRBV20-1,TRBJ2-7,.,CSASDLRQDSYEQYF,TGCAGTGCTTCCGACCTAAGACAGGATTCCTACGAGCAGTACTTC
.,TRBV4-2,TRBJ2-5,.,CASSQEQSGTLLYF,TGTGCCAGCAGCCAAGAACAATCCGGGACCCTGCTGTACTTC
once,TRBV6-6,TRBJ2-7,TRBD2,CASSYGLAGSVEQYF,TGTGCCAGCAGTTACGGACTAGCGGGGTCGGTCGAGCAGTACTTC
.,TRBV7-3,TRBJ2-1,.,CASSLKPLGEDEQFF,TGTGCCAGCAGCTTAAAGCCTCTAGGGGAGGATGAGCAGTTCTTC
.,TRBV6-1,TRBJ2-3,.,CASSVVGVWEDTQYF,TGTGCCAGCAGTGTGGTAGGGGTTTGGGAAGATACGCAGTATTTT
.,TRBV9,TRBJ2-1,TRBD2,CASSVGASGINEQFF,TGTGCCAGCAGCGTAGGTGCTAGCGGGATCAATGAGCAGTTCTTC
few,TRBV7-9,TRBJ1-4,.,CASSLMSYEKLFF,TGTGCCAGCAGCCTGATGAGTTATGAAAAACTGTTTTTT
.,TRBV12-3/TRBV12-4,TRBJ2-5,TRBD2,CASSLSGRMGETQYF,TGTGCCAGCAGTTTAAGCGGGAGAATGGGAGAGACCCAGTACTTC
few,TRBV5-1,TRBJ1-1,.,CASSLDSGNTEAFF,TGTGCCAGCAGCTTAGATTCGGGGAACACTGAAGCTTTCTTT
.,TRBV29-1,TRBJ2-1,.,CSVIAVGNYEQFF,TGCAGCGTCATCGCGGTAGGGAATTATGAGCAGTTCTTC
.,TRBV3-1,TRBJ2-4,.,CASSQEGAGSQNIQYF,TGTGCCAGCAGCCAGGAAGGGGCGGGGAGCCAAAACATTCAGTACTTC
few,TRBV29-1,TRBJ1-2,.,CSVSPTPFYGYTF,TGCAGCGTTTCCCCCACGCCCTTCTATGGCTACACCTTC
.,TRBV28,TRBJ2-7,.,CASSETGRKFAEQYF,TGTGCCAGCAGCGAAACGGGACGGAAATTTGCCGAGCAGTACTTC
.,TRBV6-2/TRBV6-3,TRBJ2-3,TRBD2,CASSSGTSGGVSTDTQYF,TGTGCCAGCAGTTCCGGGACTAGCGGGGGAGTTAGCACAGATACGCAGTATTTT
.,TRBV12-3/TRBV12-4,TRBJ1-6,TRBD1,CASRGQGALRNSPLHF,TGTGCCAGCAGAGGTCAGGGGGCGCTTCGGAATTCACCCCTCCACTTT
few,TRBV5-1,TRBJ1-1,.,CASSSGFGDTEAFF,TGCGCCAGCAGCTCGGGATTTGGGGACACTGAAGCTTTCTTT
.,TRBV5-1,TRBJ2-2,TRBD2,CASSLISGGTKNTGELFF,TGCGCCAGCAGCTTGATCAGCGGGGGGACTAAGAACACCGGGGAGCTGTTTTTT
.,TRBV28,TRBJ1-4,.,CASSEQVAEKLFF,TGTGCCAGCAGTGAACAGGTAGCTGAAAAACTGTTTTTT
.,TRBV7-2,TRBJ2-3,.,CVSSLSSSGTQYF,TGTGTCAGCAGCTTAAGTTCGAGCGGTACGCAGTATTTT
.,TRBV7-2,TRBJ2-4,.,CASSSELAKNIQYF,TGTGCCAGCAGCTCGGAGCTAGCCAAAAACATTCAGTACTTC
.,TRBV10-2,TRBJ2-5,TRBD2,CASRGTIETQYF,TGCGCCAGCCGCGGGACTATAGAGACCCAGTACTTC
.,TRBV3-1,TRBJ2-5,TRBD2,CASRASGYQETQYF,TGTGCCAGCAGGGCTAGCGGGTACCAAGAGACCCAGTACTTC
few,TRBV4-2,TRBJ2-7,TRBD1,CASSQDLGQGDEQYF,TGTGCCAGCAGCCAAGATCTTGGGCAGGGGGACGAGCAGTACTTC